The rows below give T cell receptor beta chains drawn from one sample of a study of T cell responses to AZD1222 COVID-19 vaccine. The repertoire was sequenced with immunoSEQ multiplex PCR; TCRdb's copy has only in-frame clones and lacks some. The sample carries just under 150,000 clones, around 84% recorded once. The specimen comprised peripheral blood, sampled 28 days after the second AZD1222 dose. The receptors stem from an adult who received the AZD1222 COVID-19 vaccine. CDR3s include the opening cysteine and the closing phenylalanine or tryptophan. D genes are given only for firm matches. A row's size may be missing; if present it is once, few, many or a size class.

CDR3: CASSYSDGANYGYTF; DNA: TGTGCCAGCAGTTACTCTGACGGAGCTAACTATGGCTACACCTTC; D: .; size: .; V: TRBV6-5; J: TRBJ1-2
CDR3: CASSQWIGGASDTQYF; DNA: TGTGCCAGCAGCCAATGGATCGGGGGGGCATCAGATACGCAGTATTTT; D: TRBD2; size: once; V: TRBV3-1/TRBV3-2; J: TRBJ2-3
CDR3: CASGLTTEQFF; DNA: TGTGCTAGTGGTTTGACGACTGAGCAGTTCTTC; D: .; size: .; V: TRBV12-5; J: TRBJ2-1
CDR3: CAISAAGTGNEAFF; DNA: TGTGCCATCAGTGCCGCCGGGACAGGGAATGAAGCTTTCTTT; D: TRBD1; size: .; V: TRBV10-3; J: TRBJ1-1
CDR3: CTRTLKEGCTNEQFF; DNA: TGCACCAGGACCCTAAAAGAAGGTTGTACCAATGAGCAGTTCTTC; D: .; size: .; V: TRBV1; J: TRBJ2-1
CDR3: CASGPRASTDTQYF; DNA: TGCGCCAGCGGGCCTAGAGCTAGCACAGATACGCAGTATTTT; D: .; size: .; V: TRBV5-1; J: TRBJ2-3
CDR3: CASSQTGPQETQYF; DNA: TGTGCCAGCAGCCAAACGGGGCCGCAAGAGACCCAGTACTTC; D: .; size: once; V: TRBV4-2; J: TRBJ2-5
CDR3: CASSLDPGAGAEAFF; DNA: TGTGCCAGCAGCTTAGATCCCGGGGCCGGCGCTGAAGCTTTCTTT; D: .; size: .; V: TRBV11-2; J: TRBJ1-1
CDR3: CASSVDRGLSGYTF; DNA: TGTGCCAGCAGCGTAGACAGGGGGCTCTCTGGCTACACCTTC; D: TRBD1; size: .; V: TRBV9; J: TRBJ1-2
CDR3: CASSLGESYGYTF; DNA: TGTGCCAGCAGCTTAGGAGAATCCTATGGCTACACCTTC; D: .; size: .; V: TRBV11-2; J: TRBJ1-2
CDR3: CASSQDLVATDTQYF; DNA: TGCGCCAGCAGCCAAGATTTAGTTGCCACAGATACGCAGTATTTT; D: .; size: .; V: TRBV4-1; J: TRBJ2-3
CDR3: CAWSHTPENEKLFF; DNA: TGTGCCTGGAGTCATACGCCAGAGAATGAAAAACTGTTTTTT; D: .; size: .; V: TRBV30; J: TRBJ1-4
CDR3: CAWSVQGGDIQYF; DNA: TGTGCCTGGAGTGTACAGGGCGGGGACATTCAGTACTTC; D: .; size: .; V: TRBV30; J: TRBJ2-4
CDR3: CASSVDGTGPLGQYF; DNA: TGTGCCAGCAGCGTAGACGGGACAGGACCCCTTGGGCAGTACTTC; D: TRBD1; size: .; V: TRBV7-8; J: TRBJ2-7
CDR3: CASSYSGVRNEQFF; DNA: TGTGCCAGCAGTTACTCTGGCGTAAGGAATGAGCAGTTCTTC; D: .; size: .; V: TRBV6-2/TRBV6-3; J: TRBJ2-1
CDR3: CSVHPPTSGGGGETQYF; DNA: TGCAGCGTTCACCCCCCCACTAGCGGAGGAGGGGGGGAGACCCAGTACTTC; D: TRBD2; size: .; V: TRBV29-1; J: TRBJ2-5
CDR3: CASSRAAAPGIGEAFF; DNA: TGTGCCAGCAGCCGGGCTGCCGCCCCCGGGATTGGTGAAGCTTTCTTT; D: .; size: .; V: TRBV5-4; J: TRBJ1-1
CDR3: CASSFQAATNEKLFF; DNA: TGTGCCAGCTCCTTCCAGGCTGCAACTAATGAAAAACTGTTTTTT; D: .; size: once; V: TRBV21-1; J: TRBJ1-4
CDR3: CASSQDGYLGENYGYTF; DNA: TGCGCCAGCAGCCAAGATGGTTATTTAGGGGAGAACTATGGCTACACCTTC; D: .; size: .; V: TRBV4-1; J: TRBJ1-2
CDR3: CASSSLGGQPQHF; DNA: TGCGCCAGCAGCTCCCTTGGTGGTCAGCCCCAGCATTTT; D: .; size: .; V: TRBV5-1; J: TRBJ1-5
CDR3: CASSLRGAGGNTIYF; DNA: TGTGCCAGCAGTTTGCGGGGGGCAGGTGGAAACACCATATATTTT; D: .; size: .; V: TRBV28; J: TRBJ1-3
CDR3: CASSRRGYGYTF; DNA: TGTGCCAGCAGCAGGAGGGGCTATGGCTACACCTTC; D: .; size: .; V: TRBV27; J: TRBJ1-2
CDR3: CASSGSPVWGQMNTEAFF; DNA: TGCGCCAGCAGCGGATCCCCGGTATGGGGGCAGATGAACACTGAAGCTTTCTTT; D: .; size: .; V: TRBV5-1; J: TRBJ1-1
CDR3: CASSYTGTGANVLTF; DNA: TGTGCCAGCAGTTACACGGGGACCGGGGCCAACGTCCTGACTTTC; D: .; size: once; V: TRBV6-5; J: TRBJ2-6
CDR3: CASSPGGRTSGRRYGETQYF; DNA: TGTGCCAGCAGCCCAGGGGGGCGGACTAGCGGGAGACGGTATGGAGAGACCCAGTACTTC; D: TRBD2; size: .; V: TRBV3-1/TRBV3-2; J: TRBJ2-5
CDR3: CAWLPALTLDTEAFF; DNA: TGTGCCTGGCTCCCGGCTCTCACCCTGGACACTGAAGCTTTCTTT; D: .; size: .; V: TRBV30; J: TRBJ1-1
CDR3: CASGGRSLGETQYF; DNA: TGTGCCAGCGGGGGAAGAAGTCTCGGGGAGACCCAGTACTTC; D: .; size: .; V: TRBV6-5; J: TRBJ2-5
CDR3: CASSQDHRLSDLAKNIQYF; DNA: TGCGCCAGCAGCCAAGATCACCGACTATCCGACTTAGCCAAAAACATTCAGTACTTC; D: .; size: .; V: TRBV4-1; J: TRBJ2-4
CDR3: CASSLWPTDTQYF; DNA: TGTGCCAGCAGCTTATGGCCGACAGATACGCAGTATTTT; D: .; size: .; V: TRBV7-2; J: TRBJ2-3
CDR3: CAWSVGKGTEAFF; DNA: TGTGCCTGGAGTGTCGGGAAGGGCACTGAAGCTTTCTTT; D: .; size: .; V: TRBV30; J: TRBJ1-1
CDR3: CAIREGPGGENEQFF; DNA: TGTGCCATCAGAGAAGGTCCAGGAGGCGAGAATGAGCAGTTCTTC; D: .; size: .; V: TRBV10-3; J: TRBJ2-1
CDR3: CASSLSGTSGTYEQYF; DNA: TGTGCCAGCAGCTTATCCGGGACTAGCGGGACCTACGAGCAGTACTTC; D: TRBD2; size: .; V: TRBV7-9; J: TRBJ2-7
CDR3: CASSPNQASDTQYF; DNA: TGTGCCAGCTCACCAAACCAGGCCTCGGATACGCAGTATTTT; D: .; size: .; V: TRBV18; J: TRBJ2-3
CDR3: CSASWGDEKLFF; DNA: TGCAGTGCTAGTTGGGGAGATGAAAAACTGTTTTTT; D: .; size: .; V: TRBV20-1; J: TRBJ1-4
CDR3: CASSLEVRTEAFF; DNA: TGCGCCAGCAGCTTGGAAGTGAGGACTGAAGCTTTCTTT; D: .; size: .; V: TRBV5-1; J: TRBJ1-1
CDR3: CASDRGPYNEQFF; DNA: TGCGCCAGTGACAGGGGGCCCTACAATGAGCAGTTCTTC; D: TRBD1; size: .; V: TRBV10-2; J: TRBJ2-1
CDR3: CASSYQDISYNEQFF; DNA: TGTGCCAGCAGTTACCAGGATATCTCCTACAATGAGCAGTTCTTC; D: .; size: .; V: TRBV6-6; J: TRBJ2-1
CDR3: CASSLLGTSGGAPQDTQYF; DNA: TGTGCCAGCAGTTTACTCGGGACTAGCGGGGGGGCCCCTCAAGATACGCAGTATTTT; D: TRBD2; size: .; V: TRBV7-9; J: TRBJ2-3
CDR3: CASSPALNTIYF; DNA: TGTGCCAGCAGTCCCGCGTTAAACACCATATATTTT; D: .; size: once; V: TRBV28; J: TRBJ1-3
CDR3: CASSIHSSLSGNTIYF; DNA: TGTGCCAGCAGCATCCACAGTTCGCTCTCTGGAAACACCATATATTTT; D: .; size: .; V: TRBV4-2; J: TRBJ1-3
CDR3: CASSQRDGRAFF; DNA: TGTGCCAGCAGCCAACGTGACGGGCGGGCTTTCTTT; D: .; size: .; V: TRBV3-1/TRBV3-2; J: TRBJ1-1
CDR3: CASSPQLGPQHF; DNA: TGTGCCAGCAGCCCACAGCTGGGGCCCCAGCATTTT; D: .; size: once; V: TRBV7-9; J: TRBJ1-5
CDR3: CASKPVGPPYLYSYNEQFF; DNA: TGTGCCAGCAAGCCGGTTGGCCCACCGTACCTCTACTCCTACAATGAGCAGTTCTTC; D: .; size: .; V: TRBV27; J: TRBJ2-1
CDR3: CASSFLAGEVGNEQFF; DNA: TGCGCCAGCAGCTTCCTAGCGGGAGAGGTGGGGAATGAGCAGTTCTTC; D: TRBD2; size: .; V: TRBV5-1; J: TRBJ2-1
CDR3: CASSTLTSGRNEAFF; DNA: TGTGCCAGCAGTACCCTAACCTCCGGACGGAATGAAGCTTTCTTT; D: .; size: few; V: TRBV28; J: TRBJ1-1